A selection of T cell receptor beta chains follows, all from one sample in a study of shared clonotypes between healthy human individuals. Generated by immunoSEQ multiplex PCR, the TCRdb table keeps only in-frame clones and is missing some. The data show hundreds of thousands of clones, 85% to 95% seen once. The specimen was naive CD8+ T cells sorted from blood. These receptor sequences come from a woman between 25 and 40 years old in good health. The conserved cysteine and the conserved F or W are not part of the CDR3 here.

v_gene: TRBV14; j_gene: TRBJ1-1; CDR3aa: ASSPFVGAGTEAF
v_gene: TRBV7-9; j_gene: TRBJ2-5; CDR3aa: ASSWRPMGTQETQY
v_gene: TRBV28; j_gene: TRBJ2-7; CDR3aa: ASRSRAGYEQY
v_gene: TRBV27; j_gene: TRBJ2-7; CDR3aa: ASSSTAGDYEQY
v_gene: TRBV6-5; j_gene: TRBJ2-2; CDR3aa: ASSTLERELF
v_gene: TRBV28; j_gene: TRBJ1-5; CDR3aa: ASSLLGVGQPQH
v_gene: TRBV7-9; j_gene: TRBJ2-7; CDR3aa: ASRSGGGPIYEQY
v_gene: TRBV25-1; j_gene: TRBJ2-7; CDR3aa: ASSTKRGEQY
v_gene: TRBV28; j_gene: TRBJ2-7; CDR3aa: ASSLWGSAGVYEQY
v_gene: TRBV7-3; j_gene: TRBJ2-2; CDR3aa: ASSPGAGELF
v_gene: TRBV7-9; j_gene: TRBJ1-1; CDR3aa: ASSTLGTPEAF
v_gene: TRBV4-1; j_gene: TRBJ2-5; CDR3aa: ASSHYRAGGPQETQY
v_gene: TRBV7-9; j_gene: TRBJ2-2; CDR3aa: ASSLLAGELF
v_gene: TRBV5-6; j_gene: TRBJ2-1; CDR3aa: ASSLGRVGENEQF
v_gene: TRBV19; j_gene: TRBJ2-7; CDR3aa: ASSAAGGSYEQY
v_gene: TRBV7-9; j_gene: TRBJ1-4; CDR3aa: ASRYGPGQVNEKLF
v_gene: TRBV13; j_gene: TRBJ2-2; CDR3aa: ASLQGDTGELF
v_gene: TRBV29-1; j_gene: TRBJ2-7; CDR3aa: SVEVTSDPYEQY
v_gene: TRBV27; j_gene: TRBJ2-1; CDR3aa: ASSLDRSDEQF
v_gene: TRBV27; j_gene: TRBJ2-7; CDR3aa: ASSSYDGQGNEQY
v_gene: TRBV4-1; j_gene: TRBJ2-5; CDR3aa: ASSPYPGAQRAETQY
v_gene: TRBV9; j_gene: TRBJ2-1; CDR3aa: ASSQTGGAYNEQF
v_gene: TRBV7-9; j_gene: .; CDR3aa: ASSRDSAYEQY
v_gene: TRBV9; j_gene: TRBJ1-2; CDR3aa: ASSEVPDRVLNGYT
v_gene: TRBV27; j_gene: TRBJ2-3; CDR3aa: ASSLPNSGTDTQY
v_gene: TRBV19; j_gene: TRBJ2-7; CDR3aa: ASSPRLAGWGEQY
v_gene: TRBV27; j_gene: TRBJ2-2; CDR3aa: ASSSGRTGELF
v_gene: TRBV28; j_gene: TRBJ1-5; CDR3aa: ASTDRASNQPQH
v_gene: TRBV19; j_gene: TRBJ2-1; CDR3aa: ASKGLANLIEQF
v_gene: TRBV13; j_gene: TRBJ2-7; CDR3aa: ASSFGQAGEQY
v_gene: TRBV13; j_gene: TRBJ1-1; CDR3aa: ASSLGQGTEAF
v_gene: TRBV28; j_gene: TRBJ2-7; CDR3aa: ASSPSGSPYEQY
v_gene: TRBV28; j_gene: TRBJ2-7; CDR3aa: ASKLAGPSSYEQY
v_gene: TRBV4-1; j_gene: TRBJ2-1; CDR3aa: ASSQGATSSYNEQF
v_gene: TRBV6-1; j_gene: TRBJ2-2; CDR3aa: ATLQVNTGELF
v_gene: TRBV27; j_gene: TRBJ2-5; CDR3aa: ASSSGGFQETQY
v_gene: TRBV27; j_gene: TRBJ1-1; CDR3aa: ASSLYPPGVLNTEAF
v_gene: TRBV19; j_gene: TRBJ2-1; CDR3aa: ASSRTESSYNEQF
v_gene: TRBV28; j_gene: TRBJ2-4; CDR3aa: ASRVDGYKNIQY
v_gene: TRBV5-6; j_gene: TRBJ1-2; CDR3aa: ASSPGANYGYT